The clone carrying this T cell receptor beta chain was recorded only once. The data were obtained in a study of OX40 agonist ivuxolimab in advanced cancers. This table comes from immunoSEQ multiplex PCR, and its TCRdb copy is limited to in-frame clones, with some not included. The repertoire includes 76,000 or so clones, roughly 88% of them detected once, and around 5.5% sits in the top ten. V was trimmed by 5 bases and J by 5 bases, leaving 9 bases between them. CDR1 SGHVS and CDR2 FQNEAQ come from the germline V gene. CDR3 size: 13 residues. The clonotype was recovered from an adult with an advanced solid tumor such as melanoma, head and neck, liver or kidney cancer. The sequencing used CD4+ or CD8+ T cells sorted from blood, collected in a trial of the OX40 agonist ivuxolimab. V is TRBV7-8 and J is TRBJ2-2; D gene ambiguous. The CDR3 here is CASSPVGTGELFF. The CDR3 DNA is TGTGCCAGCAGCCCCGTTGGTACCGGGGAGCTGTTTTTT.